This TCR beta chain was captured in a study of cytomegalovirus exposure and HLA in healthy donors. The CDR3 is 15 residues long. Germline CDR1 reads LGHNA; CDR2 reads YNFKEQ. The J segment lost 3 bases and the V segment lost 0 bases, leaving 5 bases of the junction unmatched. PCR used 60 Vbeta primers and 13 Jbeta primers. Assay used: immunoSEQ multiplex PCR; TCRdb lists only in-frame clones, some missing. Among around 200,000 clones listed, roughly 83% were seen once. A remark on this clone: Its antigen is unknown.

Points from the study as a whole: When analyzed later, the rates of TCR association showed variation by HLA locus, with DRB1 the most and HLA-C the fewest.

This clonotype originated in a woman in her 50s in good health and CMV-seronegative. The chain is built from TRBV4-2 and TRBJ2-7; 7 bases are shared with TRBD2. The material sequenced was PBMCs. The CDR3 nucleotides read TGTGCCAGCAGCCAAGATCTAGGGACTATCTACGAGCAGTACTTC. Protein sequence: CASSQDLGTIYEQYF.